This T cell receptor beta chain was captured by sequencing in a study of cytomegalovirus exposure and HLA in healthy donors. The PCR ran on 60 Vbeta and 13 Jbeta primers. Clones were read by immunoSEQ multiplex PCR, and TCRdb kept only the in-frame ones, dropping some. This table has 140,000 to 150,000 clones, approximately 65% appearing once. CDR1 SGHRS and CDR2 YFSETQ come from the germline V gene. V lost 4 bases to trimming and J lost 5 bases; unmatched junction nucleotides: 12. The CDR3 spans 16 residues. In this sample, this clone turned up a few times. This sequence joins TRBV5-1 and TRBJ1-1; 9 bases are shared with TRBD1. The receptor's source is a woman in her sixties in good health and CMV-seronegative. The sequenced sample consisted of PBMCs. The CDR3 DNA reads TGCGCCAGCAGCAAAGCGACAGGGGGGAGAGGGACTGAAGCTTTCTTT. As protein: CASSKATGGRGTEAFF.